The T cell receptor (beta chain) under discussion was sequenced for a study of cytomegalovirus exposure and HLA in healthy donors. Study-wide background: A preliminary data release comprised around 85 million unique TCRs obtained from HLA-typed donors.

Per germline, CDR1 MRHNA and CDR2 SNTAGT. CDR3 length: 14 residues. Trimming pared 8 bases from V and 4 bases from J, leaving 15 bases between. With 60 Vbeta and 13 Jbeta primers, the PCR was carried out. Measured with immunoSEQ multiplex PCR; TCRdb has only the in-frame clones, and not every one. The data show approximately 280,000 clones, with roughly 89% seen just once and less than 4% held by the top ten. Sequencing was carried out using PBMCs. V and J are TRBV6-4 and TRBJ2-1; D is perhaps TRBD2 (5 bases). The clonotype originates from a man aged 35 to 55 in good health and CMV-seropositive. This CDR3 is CASRSGRGYNEQFF. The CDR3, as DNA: TGTGCCAGCCGCTCGGGGAGAGGGTACAATGAGCAGTTCTTC.